The TCR beta chain described here comes from a study of blood T cell repertoires in COVID-19. This table comes from immunoSEQ multiplex PCR, and its TCRdb copy is limited to in-frame clones, with some not included. The sample lists roughly 200,000 clones; approximately 86% were seen once. J was trimmed by 7 bases and V by 6 bases; bases with no gene match: 10. The V gene's germline CDR1 is LNHDA and CDR2 SQIVND (reference sequence). The CDR3 totals 15 residues. The TCR originated in a woman aged 25-40 years who had been exposed to COVID-19. Sequencing was performed on PBMCs or T cells enriched from blood (not recorded which). J is TRBJ2-2 and V is TRBV19; 8 bases agree with TRBD2. The CDR3 DNA reads as TGTGCCAGTAGCGGACTAGCCAGAACGGGCGGGGAGCTGTTTTTT. Its translation is CASSGLARTGGELFF.